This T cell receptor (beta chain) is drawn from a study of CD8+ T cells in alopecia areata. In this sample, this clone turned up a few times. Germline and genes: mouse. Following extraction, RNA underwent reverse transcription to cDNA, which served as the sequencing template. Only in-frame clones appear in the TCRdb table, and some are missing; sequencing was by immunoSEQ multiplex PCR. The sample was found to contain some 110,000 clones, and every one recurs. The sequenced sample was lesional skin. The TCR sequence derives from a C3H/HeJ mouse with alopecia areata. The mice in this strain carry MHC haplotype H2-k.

CDR3 sequence: CTCSGTGGYAEQFF. The CDR3 bases that were read are TGCACCTGCAGCGGGACAGGCGGGTATGCT. The chain uses TRBV1 and TRBJ2-1; 8 bases are a match to TRBD1. The read ends 4 residues early relative to the CDR3; the germline J gene fills the gap. From germline, CDR1 is NSQYPW and CDR2 LRSPGD (reference sequence). The CDR3 sequence is 14 residues long. After removal of 6 bases from V and 4 bases from J, the junction contained 5 bases not matched to a gene.